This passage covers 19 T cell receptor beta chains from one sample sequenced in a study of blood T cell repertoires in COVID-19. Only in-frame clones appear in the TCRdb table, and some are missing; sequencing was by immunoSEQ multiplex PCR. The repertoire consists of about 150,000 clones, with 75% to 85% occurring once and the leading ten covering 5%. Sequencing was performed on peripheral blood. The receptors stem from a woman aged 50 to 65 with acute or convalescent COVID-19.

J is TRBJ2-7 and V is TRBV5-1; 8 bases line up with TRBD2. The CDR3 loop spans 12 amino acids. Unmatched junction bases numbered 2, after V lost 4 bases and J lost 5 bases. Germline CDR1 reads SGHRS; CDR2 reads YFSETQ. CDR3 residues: CASSPGLDEQYF. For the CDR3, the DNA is TGCGCCAGCAGCCCGGGACTAGACGAGCAGTACTTC.

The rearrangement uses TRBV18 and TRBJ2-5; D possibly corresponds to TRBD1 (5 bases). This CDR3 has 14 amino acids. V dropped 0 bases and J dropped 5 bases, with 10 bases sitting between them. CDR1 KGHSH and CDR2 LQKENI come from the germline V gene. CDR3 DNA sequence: TGTGCCAGCTCACCACCTGGGGCCCCGGAGACCCAGTACTTC. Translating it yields CASSPPGAPETQYF. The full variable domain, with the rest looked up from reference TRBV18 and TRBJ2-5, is NAGVMQNPRHLVRRRGQEARLRCSPMKGHSHVYWYRQLPEEGLKFMVYLQKENIIDESGMPKERFSAEFPKEGPSILRIQQVVRGDSAAYFCASSPPGAPETQYFGPGTRLLVL.

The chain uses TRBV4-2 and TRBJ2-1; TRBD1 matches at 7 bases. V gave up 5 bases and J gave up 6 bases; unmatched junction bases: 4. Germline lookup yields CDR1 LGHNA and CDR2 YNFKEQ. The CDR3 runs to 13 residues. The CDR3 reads CASSWTGVNEQFF. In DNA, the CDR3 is TGTGCCAGCAGCTGGACAGGTGTCAATGAGCAGTTCTTC.

Written as DNA, the CDR3 is TGTGCCAGCAGTCTGGCTCCGGGGGGCACTGAAGCTTTCTTT. Its protein product is CASSLAPGGTEAFF. The rearrangement links TRBV21-1 to TRBJ1-1. TRBV21-1 is shown as a pseudogene. The CDR3 runs to 14 residues.

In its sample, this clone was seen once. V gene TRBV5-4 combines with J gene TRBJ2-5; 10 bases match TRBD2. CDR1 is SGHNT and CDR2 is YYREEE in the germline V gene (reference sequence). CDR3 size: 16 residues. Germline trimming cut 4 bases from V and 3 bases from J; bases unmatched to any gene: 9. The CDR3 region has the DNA TGTGCCAGCAGCCCGGGAGTAGCGGGGGGCAAAGAGACCCAGTACTTC. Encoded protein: CASSPGVAGGKETQYF.

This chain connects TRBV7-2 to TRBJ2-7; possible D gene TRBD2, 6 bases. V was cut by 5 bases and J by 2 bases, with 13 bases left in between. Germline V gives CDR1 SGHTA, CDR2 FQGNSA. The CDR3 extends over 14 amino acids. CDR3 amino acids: CASSPWGDTYEQYF. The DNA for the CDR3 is TGTGCCAGCAGCCCGTGGGGGGATACCTACGAGCAGTACTTC.

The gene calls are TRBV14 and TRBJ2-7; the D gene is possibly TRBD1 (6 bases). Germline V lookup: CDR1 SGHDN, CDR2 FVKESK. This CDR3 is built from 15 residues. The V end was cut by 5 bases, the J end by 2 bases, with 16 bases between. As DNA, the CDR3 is TGTGCCAGCAGCATTTCAGGGGTGAGTCCCTACGAGCAGTACTTC. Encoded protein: CASSISGVSPYEQYF.

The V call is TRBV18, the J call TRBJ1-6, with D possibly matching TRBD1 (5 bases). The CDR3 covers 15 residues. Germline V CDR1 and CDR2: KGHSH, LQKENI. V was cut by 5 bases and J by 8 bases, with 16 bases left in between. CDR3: CASSVPGGRDSPLHF. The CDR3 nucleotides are TGTGCCAGCTCAGTCCCTGGGGGGAGAGATTCACCCCTCCACTTT.

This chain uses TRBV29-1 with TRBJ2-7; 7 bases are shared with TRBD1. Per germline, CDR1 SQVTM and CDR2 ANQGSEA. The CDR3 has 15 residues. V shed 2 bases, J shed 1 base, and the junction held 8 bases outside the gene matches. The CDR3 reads CSVELGQVVSYEQYF. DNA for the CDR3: TGCAGCGTTGAACTTGGACAGGTTGTTTCCTACGAGCAGTACTTC.

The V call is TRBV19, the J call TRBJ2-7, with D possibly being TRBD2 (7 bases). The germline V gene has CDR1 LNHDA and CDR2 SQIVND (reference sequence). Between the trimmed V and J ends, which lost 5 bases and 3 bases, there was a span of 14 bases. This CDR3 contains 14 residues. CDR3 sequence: CASSFAGADYEQYF. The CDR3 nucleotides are TGTGCCAGTAGTTTCGCGGGGGCGGACTACGAGCAGTACTTC.

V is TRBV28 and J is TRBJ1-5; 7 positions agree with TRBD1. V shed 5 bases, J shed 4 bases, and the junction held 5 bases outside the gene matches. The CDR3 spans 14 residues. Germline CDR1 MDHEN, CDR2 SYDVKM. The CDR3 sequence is CASSPGQENQPQHF. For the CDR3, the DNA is TGTGCCAGCAGTCCAGGACAGGAGAATCAGCCCCAGCATTTT.

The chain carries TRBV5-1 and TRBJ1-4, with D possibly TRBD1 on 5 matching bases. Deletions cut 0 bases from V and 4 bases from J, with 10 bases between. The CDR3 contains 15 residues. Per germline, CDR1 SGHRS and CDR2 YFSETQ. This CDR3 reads CASSLVGGFNEKLFF. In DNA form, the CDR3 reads TGCGCCAGCAGCTTGGTGGGGGGGTTTAATGAAAAACTGTTTTTT.

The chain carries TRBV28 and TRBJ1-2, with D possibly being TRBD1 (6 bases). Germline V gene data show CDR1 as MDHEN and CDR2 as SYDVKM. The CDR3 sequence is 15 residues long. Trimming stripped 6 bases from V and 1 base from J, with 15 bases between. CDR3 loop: CASSLGTSRNYGYTF. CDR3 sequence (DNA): TGTGCCAGCAGCCTGGGGACATCCCGTAACTATGGCTACACCTTC.

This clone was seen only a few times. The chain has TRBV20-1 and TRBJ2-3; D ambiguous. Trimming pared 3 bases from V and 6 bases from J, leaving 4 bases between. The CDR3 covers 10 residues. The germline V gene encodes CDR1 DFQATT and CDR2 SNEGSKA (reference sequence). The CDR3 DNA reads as TGCAGTGCTAGGAGGGATACGCAGTATTTT. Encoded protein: CSARRDTQYF.

CDR3 DNA: TGTGCCAGCAGCCCGGGTGGGGGGGACATCATGAACACTGAAGCTTTCTTT. It encodes CASSPGGGDIMNTEAFF. The gene calls are TRBV11-2 and TRBJ1-1; a possible D gene is TRBD1 (6 bases). This CDR3 comprises 17 residues. Trimming removed 5 bases from V and 0 bases from J, with 19 bases in between. Germline V gene sequence: CDR1 SGHAT, CDR2 FQNNGV.

The CDR3: CASSQRTGADYGYTF. CDR3 DNA sequence: TGCGCCAGCAGCCAGCGGACAGGGGCGGACTATGGCTACACCTTC. The chain uses TRBV4-3 and TRBJ1-2; 9 nucleotides align to TRBD1. After removal of 3 bases from V and 3 bases from J, the junction contained 5 bases not matched to a gene. The CDR3 totals 15 residues. Germline loops: CDR1 LGHNA, CDR2 YSLEER.

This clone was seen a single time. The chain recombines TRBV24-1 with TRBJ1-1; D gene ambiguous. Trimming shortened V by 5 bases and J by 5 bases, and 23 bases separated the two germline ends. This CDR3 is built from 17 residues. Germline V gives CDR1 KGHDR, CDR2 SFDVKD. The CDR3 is CATSAFRLAPDLTEAFF. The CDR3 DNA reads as TGTGCCACCAGTGCCTTCCGCTTAGCCCCCGACCTAACTGAAGCTTTCTTT.

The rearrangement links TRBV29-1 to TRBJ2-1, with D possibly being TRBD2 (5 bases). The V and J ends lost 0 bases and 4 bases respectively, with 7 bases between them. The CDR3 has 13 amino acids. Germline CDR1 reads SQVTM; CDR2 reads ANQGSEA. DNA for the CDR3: TGCAGCGTTGAAGAAAGAGGGTACAATGAGCAGTTCTTC. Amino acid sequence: CSVEERGYNEQFF.

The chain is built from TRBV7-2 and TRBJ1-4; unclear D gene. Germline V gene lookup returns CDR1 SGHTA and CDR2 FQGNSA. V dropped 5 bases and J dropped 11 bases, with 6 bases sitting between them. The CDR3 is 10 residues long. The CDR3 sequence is CASSMRKLFF. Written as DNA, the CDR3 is TGTGCCAGCAGCATGAGGAAACTGTTTTTT.